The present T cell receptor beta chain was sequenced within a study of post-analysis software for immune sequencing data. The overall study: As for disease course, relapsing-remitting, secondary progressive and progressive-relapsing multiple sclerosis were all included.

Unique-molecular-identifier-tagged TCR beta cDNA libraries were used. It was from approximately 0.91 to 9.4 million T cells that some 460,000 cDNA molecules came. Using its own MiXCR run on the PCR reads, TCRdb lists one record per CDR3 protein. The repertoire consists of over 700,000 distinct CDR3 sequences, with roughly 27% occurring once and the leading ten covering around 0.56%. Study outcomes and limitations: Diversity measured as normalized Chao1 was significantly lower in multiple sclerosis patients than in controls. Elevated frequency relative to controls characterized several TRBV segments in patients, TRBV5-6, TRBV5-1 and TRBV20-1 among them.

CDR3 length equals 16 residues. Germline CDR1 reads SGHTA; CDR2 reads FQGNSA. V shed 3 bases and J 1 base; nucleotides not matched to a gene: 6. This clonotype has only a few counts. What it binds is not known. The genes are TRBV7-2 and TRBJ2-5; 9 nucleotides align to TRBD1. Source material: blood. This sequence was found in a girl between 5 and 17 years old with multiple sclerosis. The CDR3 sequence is CASSFLDRGRQETQYF. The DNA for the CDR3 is TGTGCCAGCAGCTTCCTGGACAGGGGCCGCCAAGAGACCCAGTACTTC.